Shown below are 18 T cell receptor beta chains from a single sample sequenced in a study of OX40 agonist ivuxolimab in advanced cancers. Produced via immunoSEQ multiplex PCR; TCRdb's table is partial and in-frame only. The table includes about 73,000 clones, approximately 90% detected once. The source material was CD4+ or CD8+ T cells sorted from blood, sampled in a trial of the OX40 agonist ivuxolimab. The source is an adult with an advanced solid tumor such as melanoma, head and neck, liver or kidney cancer.

V is TRBV4-2 and J is TRBJ2-5; 10 bases fit TRBD1. The J call may be wrong; the DNA end is better matched by TRBJ2-7. The CDR3 covers 15 residues. The germline V gene encodes CDR1 LGHNA and CDR2 YNFKEQ. As DNA, the CDR3 is TGTGCCAGCAGCCACCCGGACAGGGGGAACTACGAGCAGTACTTC. It is translated as CASSHPDRGNYEQYF.

This chain joins TRBV7-2 and TRBJ2-2; D is ambiguous. This CDR3 region has 13 residues. The V end lost 3 bases, the J end lost 4 bases, and 6 bases lay between the germline ends. Germline V gene lookup returns CDR1 SGHTA and CDR2 FQGNSA. The CDR3 DNA sequence: TGTGCCAGCAGCTTGCACGGCACCGGGGAGCTGTTTTTT. Translated: CASSLHGTGELFF.

The rearrangement joins TRBV4-2 to TRBJ1-3, with unresolved D. The CDR3 sequence is 17 residues long. V dropped 0 bases and J dropped 4 bases, with 16 bases sitting between them. Germline V CDR1 and CDR2: LGHNA, YNFKEQ. The CDR3 region has the DNA TGTGCCAGCAGCCAAGAGAGCCCCCTCCCGAGGGGAAACACCATATATTTT. Protein product: CASSQESPLPRGNTIYF.

As DNA, the CDR3 is TGCAGCGTTGGCTGGGCTGGCTCCTACGAGCAGTACTTC. This sequence encodes CSVGWAGSYEQYF. The rearrangement uses TRBV29-1 and TRBJ2-7, with no clear D. Germline CDR1 reads SQVTM; CDR2 reads ANQGSEA. The germline V and J ends were trimmed by 4 bases and 0 bases, with 10 bases remaining between them. The CDR3 is 13 amino acids.

This chain connects TRBV7-2 to TRBJ2-7, with 7 bases aligning to TRBD1. V was clipped by 5 bases and J by 0 bases; unmatched bases: 7. The CDR3 is made up of 15 amino acids. Per germline, CDR1 SGHTA and CDR2 FQGNSA. CDR3 bases: TGTGCCAGCAGCCTAGGTGGGACAGTCTCCTACGAGCAGTACTTC. Protein sequence: CASSLGGTVSYEQYF.

The chain employs TRBV5-1 and TRBJ1-2; D call uncertain. V was shortened by 4 bases and J by 0 bases, with 13 bases between the two germline ends. The germline gives CDR1 SGHRS, CDR2 YFSETQ. This CDR3 contains 15 residues. The CDR3 bases are TGCGCCAGCAGCCAGAGGGCCGAAGCTAACTATGGCTACACCTTC. Translation gives CASSQRAEANYGYTF.

The V gene is TRBV4-2, the J gene TRBJ2-1, with 14 nucleotides matching TRBD2. V gave up 1 base and J gave up 9 bases; unmatched junction bases: 5. This CDR3 has 16 amino acids. Per the germline V gene, CDR1 is LGHNA and CDR2 is YNFKEQ. CDR3 nucleotide sequence: TGTGCCAGCAGCCAAGCCGGGACTAGCGGGAGTGGTGAGCAGTTCTTC. Its translation: CASSQAGTSGSGEQFF.

The chain links TRBV7-8 to TRBJ2-3, with D possibly called TRBD1 or TRBD2 (5 bases each). Trimming pared 5 bases from V and 8 bases from J, leaving 17 bases between. Germline CDR1 and CDR2: SGHVS and FQNEAQ. The CDR3 loop spans 14 amino acids. The CDR3 DNA is TGTGCCAGCAGCATCCGGGACGGCCTTGTTACGCAGTATTTT. Translation gives CASSIRDGLVTQYF.

V is TRBV7-2 and J is TRBJ2-3; D call uncertain. Looked up from germline, CDR1 is SGHTA and CDR2 is FQGNSA. CDR3 length: 14 residues. V was clipped by 5 bases and J by 0 bases, with 9 bases between them. The CDR3 coding sequence is TGTGCCAGCAGCCCGGCTTCGAGCACAGATACGCAGTATTTT. Amino acids: CASSPASSTDTQYF. Drawing the rest from reference TRBV7-2 and TRBJ2-3, the complete variable domain is GAGVSQSPSNKVTEKGKDVELRCDPISGHTALYWYRQSLGQGLEFLIYFQGNSAPDKSGLPSDRFSAERTGGSVSTLTIQRTQQEDSAVYLCASSPASSTDTQYFGPGTRLTVL.

The chain recombines TRBV10-3 with TRBJ2-3; D not certain. Germline values: CDR1 ENHRY, CDR2 SYGVKD. V was shortened by 4 bases and J by 2 bases, with 13 bases between the two germline ends. This CDR3 region has 15 residues. CDR3 DNA sequence: TGTGCCATCAGTGCGTACACCCAATTCACAGATACGCAGTATTTT. Protein sequence: CAISAYTQFTDTQYF.

The chain links TRBV9 to TRBJ1-6, with a possible D match to TRBD1 (6 bases). Germline V gene sequence: CDR1 SGDLS, CDR2 YYNGEE. The CDR3 has 15 residues. The V gene lost 0 bases and the J gene lost 7 bases, with 11 bases spanning the gap. In nucleotides, the CDR3 is TGTGCCAGCAGCGTAGCAGATACAGGGAATTCACCCCTCCACTTT. As protein: CASSVADTGNSPLHF. The variable domain in full, with the rest retrieved from reference TRBV9 and TRBJ1-6, is DSGVTQTPKHLITATGQRVTLRCSPRSGDLSVYWYQQSLDQGLQFLIQYYNGEERAKGNILERFSAQQFPDLHSELNLSSLELGDSALYFCASSVADTGNSPLHFGNGTRLTVT.

This chain connects TRBV7-3 to TRBJ2-1, with D perhaps matching TRBD2 (6 bases). Trimming cost V 1 base and J 0 bases, with 10 bases left between them. The germline gives CDR1 SGHTA, CDR2 FQGTGA. The CDR3 covers 16 residues. The CDR3 bases are TGTGCCAGCAGCTTAAATCGACTAGACTCCTACAATGAGCAGTTCTTC. Translating gives CASSLNRLDSYNEQFF. Combining the CDR3 with reference TRBV7-3 and TRBJ2-1 gives the whole variable domain GAGVSQTPSNKVTEKGKYVELRCDPISGHTALYWYRQSLGQGPEFLIYFQGTGAADDSGLPNDRFFAVRPEGSVSTLKIQRTERGDSAVYLCASSLNRLDSYNEQFFGPGTRLTVL.

V gene TRBV5-5 combines with J gene TRBJ1-1; 7 bases are a match to TRBD1. The CDR3 consists of 16 residues. V shed 4 bases, J shed 5 bases, and the junction held 14 bases outside the gene matches. Germline CDR1 SGHKS, CDR2 YYEKEE (reference sequence). This CDR3 reads CASSPAGSGGVTEAFF. For the CDR3, the DNA is TGTGCCAGCAGCCCCGCCGGTTCAGGGGGAGTGACTGAAGCTTTCTTT.

This chain connects TRBV27 to TRBJ2-7, with D possibly TRBD2 on 5 matching bases. Trimming took 7 bases from V and 0 from J, leaving 16 bases between them. Germline values: CDR1 MNHEY, CDR2 SMNVEV (reference sequence). The CDR3 runs to 15 residues. The CDR3 nucleotides read TGTGCCAGCATTAGGACTGGCGGAAGCTCCTACGAGCAGTACTTC. Protein sequence: CASIRTGGSSYEQYF.

The chain joins TRBV5-4 to TRBJ2-3; D is undetermined. V gave up 1 base and J gave up 6 bases, with 12 bases separating them. From germline, CDR1 is SGHNT and CDR2 YYREEE (reference sequence). CDR3 length equals 14 residues. CDR3 nucleotide sequence: TGTGCCAGCAGCTTGCAAGGTCTTGGGGATACGCAGTATTTT. Encoded protein: CASSLQGLGDTQYF.

V gene TRBV2 combines with J gene TRBJ2-2; 8 bases are shared with TRBD2. This CDR3 is 15 amino acids long. V lost 5 bases and J lost 4; bases outside the gene matches: 6. The germline V gene encodes CDR1 SNHLY and CDR2 FYNNEI. CDR3 protein: CASSLSGTSTGELFF. CDR3 sequence (DNA): TGTGCCAGCAGTCTTAGCGGGACCTCCACCGGGGAGCTGTTTTTT.

The chain couples TRBV11-2 to TRBJ1-2, with TRBD1 identical over 8 bases. V trimming: 4 bases; J trimming: 4 bases; junction bases outside the gene matches: 11. The CDR3 is 16 amino acids. Germline CDR1 SGHAT, CDR2 FQNNGV. The CDR3 reads CASSSETGVWSYGYTF. CDR3 in DNA: TGTGCCAGCAGCTCGGAGACAGGGGTTTGGAGCTATGGCTACACCTTC.

In DNA form, the CDR3 reads TGTGCCAGTAGTCGGACAGGGGGAGGTGAGCAGTACTTC. Its protein is CASSRTGGGEQYF. This sequence joins TRBV19 and TRBJ2-7, with TRBD1 identical over 10 bases. There are 13 residues in the CDR3. V lost 5 bases, J lost 7 bases, and 5 bases stayed unmatched. Germline lookup yields CDR1 LNHDA and CDR2 SQIVND (reference sequence).